The rows below give T cell receptor beta chains drawn from one sample of a study of early T cells in non-severe SARS-CoV-2 infection. Each CDR3 protein gets one entry after TCRdb re-called the 5' RACE reads with MiXCR. This sample has more than 60,000 distinct CDR3 sequences, with about 13% found just once. Material for sequencing was whole blood. These receptors came from an adult who was a healthcare worker with PCR-confirmed SARS-CoV-2 infection or an uninfected control (not recorded which). Both conserved end residues are part of each CDR3. A D gene is named only where the DNA matches it firmly.

CDR3aa	j_gene	d_gene	v_gene	len
CASSQDIRGPGNTIYF	TRBJ1-3	-	TRBV14	16
CASSQRGSSYNEQFF	TRBJ2-1	-	TRBV3-1	15
CASSLGTGVAKNIQYF	TRBJ2-4	TRBD1	TRBV28	16
CASSQDQRSQETQYF	TRBJ2-5	-	TRBV4-1	15
CAISESKGASTEAFF	TRBJ1-1	TRBD1	TRBV10-3	15
CASSFAGREETQYF	TRBJ2-5	TRBD2	TRBV7-9	14
CASSFGQMGEAFF	TRBJ1-1	-	TRBV5-7	13
CASSHGGRGSYNEQFF	TRBJ2-1	-	TRBV4-2	16
CASSLAVGPGTDTQYF	TRBJ2-3	-	TRBV7-9	16
CASSYGDANEQFF	TRBJ2-1	-	TRBV5-1	13
CSARDPSGVPNEKLFF	TRBJ1-4	-	TRBV20-1	16
CASSAGSPLHF	TRBJ1-6	-	TRBV7-9	11
CASRKTGGGNTEAFF	TRBJ1-1	TRBD1	TRBV2	15
CASSFGGRAYEQYF	TRBJ2-7	-	TRBV11-1	14
CSVEGLYNTGELFF	TRBJ2-2	-	TRBV29-1	14
CASSSTGTSGRTDTQYF	TRBJ2-3	TRBD2	TRBV4-1	17
CASSPLGNEQFF	TRBJ2-1	-	TRBV18	12
CATSDPDRVSTEAFF	TRBJ1-1	TRBD1	TRBV24-1	15
CSASQAGGRKETQYF	TRBJ2-5	TRBD2	TRBV20-1	15
CASSKAGSSYNEQFF	TRBJ2-1	TRBD2	TRBV6-5	15
CASSYRGTANEQFF	TRBJ2-1	-	TRBV27	14
CASSSALYEQYF	TRBJ2-7	-	TRBV7-9	12
CASSFLPGQDREQYF	TRBJ2-7	TRBD1	TRBV5-1	15
CARSTAPNTEAFF	TRBJ1-1	-	TRBV2	13